This T cell receptor beta chain stems from a study of shared clonotypes between healthy human individuals. Germline V lookup: CDR1 SGHDN, CDR2 FVKESK. The ends were cut back, 0 bases at V and 1 base at J, with 12 bases in the middle. The CDR3 runs 16 residues. A single count supports this clone. Here immunoSEQ multiplex PCR was the method, and the copy in TCRdb shows in-frame clones only, minus some. This sample yields under 1,100,000 clones, of which about 80% are seen a single time; roughly 1.4% belongs to the top ten. Sequenced input: memory CD4+ T cells sorted from blood. Specified subset: CD45RA-negative fraction. The sequence derives from a man younger than 35 in good health. The chain couples TRBV14 to TRBJ1-1; tentative D call: TRBD1 (6 bases). The CDR3 is CASSQDLGTPNTEAFF. For the CDR3, the DNA is TGTGCCAGCAGCCAAGATCTCGGGACACCGAACACTGAAGCTTTCTTT.